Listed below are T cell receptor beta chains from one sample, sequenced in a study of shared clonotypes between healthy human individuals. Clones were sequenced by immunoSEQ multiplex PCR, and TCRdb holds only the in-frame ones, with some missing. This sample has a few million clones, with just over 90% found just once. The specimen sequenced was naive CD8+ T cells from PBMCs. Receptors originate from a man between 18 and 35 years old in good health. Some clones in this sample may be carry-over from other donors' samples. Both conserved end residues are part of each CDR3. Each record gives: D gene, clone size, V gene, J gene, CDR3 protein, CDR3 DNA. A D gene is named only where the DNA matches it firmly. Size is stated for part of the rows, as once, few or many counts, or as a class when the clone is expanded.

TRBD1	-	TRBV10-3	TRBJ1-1	CAISSTGTDTEAFF	TGTGCCATCAGCTCGACAGGGACGGACACTGAAGCTTTCTTT
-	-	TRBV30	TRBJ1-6	CAWDYGRDNSPLHF	TGTGCCTGGGACTATGGGCGAGATAATTCACCCCTCCACTTT
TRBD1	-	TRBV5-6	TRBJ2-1	CASSPGQTEQFF	TGTGCCAGCAGCCCGGGACAGACTGAGCAGTTCTTC
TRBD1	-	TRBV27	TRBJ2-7	CASSLFQTGVSYEQYF	TGTGCCAGCAGTCTTTTCCAGACAGGGGTTTCCTACGAGCAGTACTTC
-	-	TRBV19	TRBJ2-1	CASSIGPGDEQFF	TGTGCCAGTAGTATAGGCCCAGGGGATGAGCAGTTCTTC
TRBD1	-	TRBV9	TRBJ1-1	CASSVGGTGSEAFF	TGTGCCAGCAGCGTAGGGGGGACAGGGTCTGAAGCTTTCTTT
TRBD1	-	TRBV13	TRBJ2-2	CASSLGDRVLAGELFF	TGTGCCAGCAGCTTAGGGGACAGGGTTTTGGCCGGGGAGCTGTTTTTT
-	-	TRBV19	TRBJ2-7	CASSISGGTYEQYF	TGTGCCAGTAGTATTTCCGGCGGGACCTACGAGCAGTACTTC
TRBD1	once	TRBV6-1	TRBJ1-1	CASSPGQGYTEAFF	TGTGCCAGCAGTCCGGGACAGGGGTACACTGAAGCTTTCTTT
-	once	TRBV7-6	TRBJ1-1	CASSLVGGENTEAFF	TGTGCCAGCAGCTTAGTCGGGGGGGAGAACACTGAAGCTTTCTTT
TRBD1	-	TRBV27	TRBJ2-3	CASSLPPGQGPDTQYF	TGTGCCAGCAGCCTTCCGCCGGGACAGGGTCCAGATACGCAGTATTTT
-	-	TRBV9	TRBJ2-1	CASSAGSYLGWDEQFF	TGTGCCAGCAGCGCGGGGAGCTACCTAGGGTGGGATGAGCAGTTCTTC
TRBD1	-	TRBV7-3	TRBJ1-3	CASSPDRGSGNTIYF	TGTGCCAGCAGCCCCGACAGGGGAAGCGGAAACACCATATATTTT
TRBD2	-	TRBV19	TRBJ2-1	CASSIESGIGIEQFF	TGTGCCAGTAGTATAGAGAGCGGGATTGGGATTGAGCAGTTCTTC
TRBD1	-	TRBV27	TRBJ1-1	CASSRGTGGLRAMNTEAFF	TGTGCCAGCAGCCGGGGGACAGGGGGCCTTCGGGCTATGAACACTGAAGCTTTCTTT
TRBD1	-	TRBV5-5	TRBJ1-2	CASTTLPRQGSYGYTF	TGTGCCAGCACCACCCTCCCGCGACAGGGAAGTTATGGCTACACCTTC
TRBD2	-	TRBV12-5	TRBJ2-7	CASGSSGLAGEQYF	TGTGCTAGTGGTTCCTCGGGACTAGCGGGGGAGCAGTACTTC
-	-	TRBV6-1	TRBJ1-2	CASSPGRNYGYTF	TGTGCCAGCAGTCCGGGACGGAACTATGGCTACACCTTC
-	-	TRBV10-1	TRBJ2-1	CASSDKEIYNEQFF	TGCGCCAGCAGTGATAAGGAAATATACAATGAGCAGTTCTTC
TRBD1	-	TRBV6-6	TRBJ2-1	CASSVDRSSYNEQFF	TGTGCCAGCAGTGTGGACAGGAGCTCCTACAATGAGCAGTTCTTC
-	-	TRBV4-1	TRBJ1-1	CASSLLTGTVEAFF	TGCGCCAGCAGCCTTTTAACTGGGACGGTTGAAGCTTTCTTT
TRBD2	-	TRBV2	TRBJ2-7	CASSGGSGLSYEQYF	TGTGCCAGCAGTGGTGGTAGCGGGCTCTCCTACGAGCAGTACTTC
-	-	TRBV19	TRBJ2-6	CASGGVSGANVLTF	TGTGCCTCCGGCGGGGTCTCTGGGGCCAACGTCCTGACTTTC
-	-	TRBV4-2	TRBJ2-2	CASSQLAVSGTGELFF	TGTGCCAGCAGCCAATTAGCGGTGTCGGGGACCGGGGAGCTGTTTTTT
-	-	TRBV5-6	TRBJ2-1	CASSLDTRFGEQFF	TGTGCCAGCAGCTTGGATACTAGGTTCGGTGAGCAGTTCTTC
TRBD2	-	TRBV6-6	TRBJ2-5	CASSFLGGQETQYF	TGTGCCAGCAGTTTCCTCGGGGGGCAAGAGACCCAGTACTTC
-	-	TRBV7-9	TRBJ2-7	CASSLAGPGYEQYF	TGTGCCAGCAGCTTAGCGGGGCCAGGGTACGAGCAGTACTTC